This T cell receptor beta chain comes out of a study of blood T cell repertoires in COVID-19. Overall study context: Acute and convalescent COVID-19 specimens originated in the United States, Italy and Spain. In each case, the material was cDNA or gDNA derived from T cells, B-cell-depleted T cells, or PBMCs.

The germline V and J ends were trimmed by 2 bases and 6 bases, with 7 bases remaining between them. CDR3 length: 13 residues. In germline, CDR1 is KGHSH, CDR2 LQKENI. TCRdb's table, derived via immunoSEQ multiplex PCR, lists solely in-frame clones and lacks some. This sample yields a few hundred thousand clones, of which around 90% are seen a single time; about 1.3% belongs to the top ten. The origin of this receptor is a man aged 25 to 45 who had recovered from COVID-19. V and J are TRBV18 and TRBJ2-2; TRBD1 is a possible D gene (5 bases). The source material was PBMCs or T cells enriched from blood (not recorded which). The CDR3 DNA follows: TGTGCCAGCTCACCAAAGGGGCCCGGGGAGCTGTTTTTT. Its translation is CASSPKGPGELFF. Supplemented by reference TRBV18 and TRBJ2-2, the full variable domain reads NAGVMQNPRHLVRRRGQEARLRCSPMKGHSHVYWYRQLPEEGLKFMVYLQKENIIDESGMPKERFSAEFPKEGPSILRIQQVVRGDSAAYFCASSPKGPGELFFGEGSRLTVL.